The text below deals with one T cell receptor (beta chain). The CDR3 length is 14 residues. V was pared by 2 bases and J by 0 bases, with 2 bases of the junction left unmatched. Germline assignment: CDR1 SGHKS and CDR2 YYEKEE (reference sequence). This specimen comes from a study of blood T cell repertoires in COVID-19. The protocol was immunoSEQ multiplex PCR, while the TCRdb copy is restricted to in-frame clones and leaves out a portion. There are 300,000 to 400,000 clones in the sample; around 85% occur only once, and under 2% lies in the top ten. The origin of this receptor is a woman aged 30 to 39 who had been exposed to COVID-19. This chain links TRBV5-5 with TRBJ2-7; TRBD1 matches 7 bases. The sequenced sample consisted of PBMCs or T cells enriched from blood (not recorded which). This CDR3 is CASSFWDSSYEQYF. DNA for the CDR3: TGTGCCAGCAGCTTCTGGGACAGCTCCTACGAGCAGTACTTC.